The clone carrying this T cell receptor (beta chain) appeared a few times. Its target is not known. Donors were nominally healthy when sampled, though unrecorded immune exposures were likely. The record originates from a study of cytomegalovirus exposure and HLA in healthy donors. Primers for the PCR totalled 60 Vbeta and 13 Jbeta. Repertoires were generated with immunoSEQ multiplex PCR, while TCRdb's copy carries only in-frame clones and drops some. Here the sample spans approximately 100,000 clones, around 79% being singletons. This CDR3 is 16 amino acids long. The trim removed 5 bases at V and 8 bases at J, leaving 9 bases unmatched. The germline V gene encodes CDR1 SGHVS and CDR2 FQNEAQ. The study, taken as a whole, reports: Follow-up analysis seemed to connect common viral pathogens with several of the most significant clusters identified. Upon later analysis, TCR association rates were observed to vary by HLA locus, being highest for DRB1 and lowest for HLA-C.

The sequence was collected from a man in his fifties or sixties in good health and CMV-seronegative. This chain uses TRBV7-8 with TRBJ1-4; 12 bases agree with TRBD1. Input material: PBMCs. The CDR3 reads CASSPKTGTGGEKLFF. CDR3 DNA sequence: TGTGCCAGCAGCCCAAAGACCGGGACAGGGGGCGAAAAACTGTTTTTT. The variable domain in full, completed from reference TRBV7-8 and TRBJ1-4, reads GAGVSQSPRYKVAKRGQDVALRCDPISGHVSLFWYQQALGQGPEFLTYFQNEAQLDKSGLPSDRFFAERPEGSVSTLKIQRTQQEDSAVYLCASSPKTGTGGEKLFFGSGTQLSVL.